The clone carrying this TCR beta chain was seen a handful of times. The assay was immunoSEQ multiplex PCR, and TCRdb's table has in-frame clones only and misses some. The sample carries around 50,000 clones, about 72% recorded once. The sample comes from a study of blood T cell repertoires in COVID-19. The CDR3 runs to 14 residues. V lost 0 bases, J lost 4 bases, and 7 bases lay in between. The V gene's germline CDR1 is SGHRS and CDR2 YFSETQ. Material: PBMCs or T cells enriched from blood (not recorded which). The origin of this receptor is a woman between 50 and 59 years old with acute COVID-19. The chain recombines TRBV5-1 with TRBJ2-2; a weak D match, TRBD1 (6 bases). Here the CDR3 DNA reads TGCGCCAGCAGCTTGGAAGGGGGCACCGGGGAGCTGTTTTTT. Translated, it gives CASSLEGGTGELFF.